This T cell receptor (beta chain) was profiled in a study of T cell responses to AZD1222 COVID-19 vaccine. Germline V lookup: CDR1 WSHSY, CDR2 SAAADI. Trimming removed 3 bases from V and 4 bases from J; junction bases left unmatched: 9. The CDR3 contains 15 residues. A remark on this clone: Antigen unknown.

Here immunoSEQ multiplex PCR was the method, and the copy in TCRdb shows in-frame clones only, minus some. The profile shows some 170,000 clones, more than 85% of them singletons. Study results and caveats: Of the AZD1222 recipients, only six were seropositive at baseline. No day 14 peak samples; only post-peak repertoires were characterized. Spike-specific TCR depth and breadth grew after two AZD1222 doses.

Sequenced material: peripheral blood, taken 28 days after the second AZD1222 dose. The V gene is TRBV10-2, the J gene TRBJ2-7; TRBD1 agrees at 7 bases. This clonotype originated in an adult who received the AZD1222 COVID-19 vaccine. Here the CDR3 reads CASSETGAGVYEQYF. CDR3 DNA sequence: TGCGCCAGCAGTGAAACAGGGGCAGGAGTTTACGAGCAGTACTTC.